The 20 T cell receptor beta chains below were found in one sample sequenced in a study of CD8 T cells in ankylosing spondylitis. Using its own MiXCR run on the 5' RACE reads, TCRdb lists one record per CDR3 protein. The sample consists of fewer than 400,000 distinct CDR3 sequences, roughly 15% of them appearing once. Sequenced input: blood, either unsorted or a sorted T cell fraction (not recorded which). Source of these receptors: a male donor with ankylosing spondylitis or in good health (not recorded which).

This chain uses TRBV12-3 or TRBV12-4 with TRBJ2-5; weak D call: TRBD2 (6 bases). The CDR3 runs 14 residues. Trimming left V 3 bases short and J 2 bases short, with 10 bases between. Written as DNA, the CDR3 is TGTGCCAGCAGTTTCACGGCGGGGCAAGAGACCCAGTACTTC. Translated, it gives CASSFTAGQETQYF.

The table lists this clonotype with a few counts. The chain combines TRBV5-8 with TRBJ1-1; D unclear. The CDR3 runs 13 residues. V lost 2 bases to trimming and J lost 7 bases, with 12 bases between them. Per the germline V gene, CDR1 is SGHTS and CDR2 is YDEGEE. CDR3 region: CASSLRDRDEAFF. For the CDR3, the DNA is TGTGCCAGCAGCTTACGGGATCGAGATGAAGCTTTCTTT.

V and J are TRBV4-1 and TRBJ2-1; D is ambiguous. This CDR3 region has 13 residues. From germline, CDR1 is MGHRA and CDR2 YSYEKL. The ends were cut back, 2 bases at V and 3 bases at J, with 5 bases in the middle. CDR3 amino acids: CASSQPRYNEQFF. DNA of the CDR3: TGCGCCAGCAGCCAACCCCGCTACAATGAGCAGTTCTTC.

This clonotype was seen a handful of times. The chain carries TRBV6-5 and TRBJ2-3; no reliable D call. Germline-derived CDR1 and CDR2 are MNHEY and SVGAGI. This CDR3 is 17 amino acids long. The V end lost 0 bases, the J end lost 0 bases, and 13 bases lay between the germline ends. CDR3 protein: CASSYSGRIPSTDTQYF. CDR3 coding DNA: TGTGCCAGCAGTTACTCGGGAAGGATCCCTAGCACAGATACGCAGTATTTT.

The CDR3 is CASSQGTNEKLFF. Here the CDR3 DNA reads TGCGCCAGCAGTCAAGGGACAAACGAAAAACTGTTTTTT. This sequence joins TRBV5-1 and TRBJ1-4; a weak D match, TRBD1 (6 bases). CDR3 length: 13 residues. Germline V gives CDR1 SGHRS, CDR2 YFSETQ. Between the trimmed V and J ends, which lost 5 bases and 8 bases, there was a span of 13 bases.

The rearrangement uses TRBV20-1 and TRBJ2-3, with TRBD2 as a possible D gene (5 bases). Trimming pared 4 bases from V and 0 bases from J, leaving 8 bases between. The CDR3 contains 13 residues. Germline V gene sequence: CDR1 DFQATT, CDR2 SNEGSKA (reference sequence). The CDR3 sequence: CSATGGSTDTQYF. CDR3 in DNA: TGCAGTGCTACTGGCGGGAGCACAGATACGCAGTATTTT.

This clonotype was counted a few times. The rearrangement uses TRBV11-2 and TRBJ2-7; D unresolved. This CDR3 is built from 11 residues. Trimming cost V 0 bases and J 6 bases, with 3 bases left between them. Germline assignment: CDR1 SGHAT and CDR2 FQNNGV. The CDR3 DNA reads TGTGCCAGCAGCTTAGAACTCGAGCAGTACTTC. Translated: CASSLELEQYF.

This clonotype showed up many times. The V gene is TRBV7-2, the J gene TRBJ1-4; tentative D call: TRBD1 (5 bases). Germline assignment: CDR1 SGHTA and CDR2 FQGNSA. V was cut by 7 bases and J by 4 bases, with 13 bases left in between. The CDR3 spans 14 residues. CDR3 nucleotide sequence: TGTGCCAGCACCCCGACAGCCCTTAATGAAAAACTGTTTTTT. Translating gives CASTPTALNEKLFF.

This chain uses TRBV11-2 with TRBJ1-4; TRBD1 matches 7 bases. The CDR3 totals 16 residues. The trim removed 1 base at V and 4 bases at J, leaving 6 bases unmatched. In germline, CDR1 is SGHAT, CDR2 FQNNGV. The CDR3 DNA follows: TGTGCCAGCAGCTTAGGACAGGGAAACCATAATGAAAAACTGTTTTTT. This translates into CASSLGQGNHNEKLFF. Combining the CDR3 with reference TRBV11-2 and TRBJ1-4 gives the whole variable domain EAGVAQSPRYKIIEKRQSVAFWCNPISGHATLYWYQQILGQGPKLLIQFQNNGVVDDSQLPKDRFSAERLKGVDSTLKIQPAKLEDSAVYLCASSLGQGNHNEKLFFGSGTQLSVL.

The chain combines TRBV18 with TRBJ2-5, with 10 bases aligning to TRBD1. The V and J ends lost 5 bases and 11 bases, in that order; junction bases with no gene match: 11. CDR1 KGHSH and CDR2 LQKENI come from the germline V gene. The CDR3 contains 14 residues. In nucleotides, the CDR3 is TGTGCCAGCTCATCTTCCGGGACAGGGGCCCTTCAGTACTTC. Its protein is CASSSSGTGALQYF.

This clonotype was counted ten times or more. The chain's CDR3 is CSVDAGGSYEQYF. For the CDR3, the DNA is TGCAGCGTTGATGCAGGGGGCTCCTACGAGCAGTACTTC. The J gene is TRBJ2-7, the V gene TRBV29-1, with 7 bases lining up with TRBD1. Germline V gene data show CDR1 as SQVTM and CDR2 as ANQGSEA. The CDR3 length is 13 residues. V shed 3 bases and J 0 bases; nucleotides not matched to a gene: 2.

The chain employs TRBV18 and TRBJ2-7; the D is unclear. This CDR3 comprises 18 residues. Trimming removed 4 bases from V and 3 bases from J, with 25 bases in between. CDR1 is KGHSH, CDR2 LQKENI, per germline. CDR3 region: CASSLTFEAPTQYYEQYF. The CDR3, as DNA: TGTGCCAGCTCACTAACCTTCGAAGCCCCAACGCAGTACTACGAGCAGTACTTC.

The chain uses TRBV6-1 and TRBJ2-7, with D possibly matching TRBD2 (6 bases). The CDR3 consists of 15 residues. Germline V gene lookup returns CDR1 MNHNS and CDR2 SASEGT. Between the trimmed V and J ends, which lost 6 bases and 5 bases, there was a span of 20 bases. The CDR3 spells CASRFSGASRHEQYF. CDR3 bases: TGTGCCAGCAGGTTTTCGGGAGCATCCAGACACGAGCAGTACTTC.

This chain connects TRBV20-1 to TRBJ1-2, with D uncertain. The CDR3 sequence is 14 residues long. The V end lost 3 bases, the J end lost 0 bases, and 11 bases lay between the germline ends. CDR1 and CDR2 (germline): DFQATT, SNEGSKA (reference sequence). CDR3 amino acids: CSARDLLANYGYTF. In nucleotides, the CDR3 is TGCAGTGCTAGGGATCTCCTAGCTAACTATGGCTACACCTTC.

This clonotype appeared many times. V usage is TRBV25-1 and J usage is TRBJ2-5, with D maybe TRBD2 (6 bases). This CDR3 has 11 amino acids. With 2 bases removed from V and 9 bases from J, the gap between germline ends came to 7 bases. Germline assignment: CDR1 MGHDK and CDR2 SYGVNS. In nucleotides, the CDR3 is TGTGCCAGCAGTGAAGGAGGGGCCCAGTACTTC. It translates to CASSEGGAQYF.

This chain joins TRBV5-1 and TRBJ2-7; the D is unclear. V lost 5 bases and J lost 0, with 12 bases in between. Germline CDR1 SGHRS, CDR2 YFSETQ. There are 14 residues in the CDR3. The CDR3 protein is CASSHSGNSYEQYF. In DNA form, the CDR3 reads TGCGCCAGCAGTCATTCAGGAAACTCCTACGAGCAGTACTTC.

The chain recombines TRBV12-3 or TRBV12-4 with TRBJ2-5; 9 bases fit TRBD1. The CDR3 covers 13 residues. V shed 8 bases and J 3 bases; nucleotides not matched to a gene: 4. In DNA form, the CDR3 reads TGTGCCAGCCTCGGGACAGGGAAAGAGACCCAGTACTTC. Its translation: CASLGTGKETQYF.

This clonotype was counted a few times. The chain has TRBV12-3 or TRBV12-4 and TRBJ2-3, with TRBD2 identical over 8 bases. V was pared by 5 bases and J by 1 base, with 11 bases of the junction left unmatched. This CDR3 spans 17 amino acids. The chain's CDR3 is CASSPHLGRGGTDTQYF. The CDR3 DNA reads TGTGCCAGCAGTCCCCACCTCGGGCGGGGGGGCACAGATACGCAGTATTTT.

The rearrangement links TRBV5-1 to TRBJ1-2; D perhaps matches TRBD1 (5 bases). V shed 2 bases and J shed 4 bases, with 12 bases lying between them. Germline assignment: CDR1 SGHRS and CDR2 YFSETQ. The CDR3 sequence is 14 residues long. In DNA form, the CDR3 reads TGCGCCAGCAGCTTCCAGACGGGACCCTATGGCTACACCTTC. Translated: CASSFQTGPYGYTF.

The chain uses TRBV5-1 and TRBJ1-1; 7 nucleotides align to TRBD1. CDR3 length: 14 amino acids. In germline, CDR1 is SGHRS, CDR2 YFSETQ. Trimming took 1 base from V and 1 from J; bases not matched to a gene: 1. DNA of the CDR3: TGCGCCAGCAGCTTGTACAGGGGGAACACTGAAGCTTTCTTT. Amino acids: CASSLYRGNTEAFF.